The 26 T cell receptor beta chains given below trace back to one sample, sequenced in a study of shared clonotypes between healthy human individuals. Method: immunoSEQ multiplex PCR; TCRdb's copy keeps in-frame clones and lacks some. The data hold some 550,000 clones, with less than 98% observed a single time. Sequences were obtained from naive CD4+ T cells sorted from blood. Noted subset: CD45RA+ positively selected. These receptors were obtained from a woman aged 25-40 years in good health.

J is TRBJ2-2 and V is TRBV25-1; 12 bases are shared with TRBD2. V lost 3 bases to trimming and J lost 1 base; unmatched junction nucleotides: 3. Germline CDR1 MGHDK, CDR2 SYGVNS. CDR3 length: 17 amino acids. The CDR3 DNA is TGTGCCAGCAGTGATTGGACTAGCGGGAAGAACACCGGGGAGCTGTTTTTT. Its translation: CASSDWTSGKNTGELFF.

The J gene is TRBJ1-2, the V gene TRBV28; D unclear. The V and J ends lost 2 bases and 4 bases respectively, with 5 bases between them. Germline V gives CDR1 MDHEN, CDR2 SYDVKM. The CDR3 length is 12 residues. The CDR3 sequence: CASSLVSYGYTF. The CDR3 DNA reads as TGTGCCAGCAGTTTAGTTAGCTATGGCTACACCTTC.

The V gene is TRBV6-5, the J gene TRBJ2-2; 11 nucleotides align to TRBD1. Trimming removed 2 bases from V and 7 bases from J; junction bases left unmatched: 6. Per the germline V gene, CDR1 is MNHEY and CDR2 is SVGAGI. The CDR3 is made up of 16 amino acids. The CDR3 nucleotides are TGTGCCAGCAGTTACCGAAGGACAGGGGGCGTCGGGGAGCTGTTTTTT. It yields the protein CASSYRRTGGVGELFF.

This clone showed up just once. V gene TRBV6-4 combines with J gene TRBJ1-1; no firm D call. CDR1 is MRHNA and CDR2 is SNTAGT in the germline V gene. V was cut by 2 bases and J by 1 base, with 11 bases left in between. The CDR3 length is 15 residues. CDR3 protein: CASSDQDTTNTEAFF. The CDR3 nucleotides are TGTGCCAGCAGTGACCAAGACACGACGAACACTGAAGCTTTCTTT.

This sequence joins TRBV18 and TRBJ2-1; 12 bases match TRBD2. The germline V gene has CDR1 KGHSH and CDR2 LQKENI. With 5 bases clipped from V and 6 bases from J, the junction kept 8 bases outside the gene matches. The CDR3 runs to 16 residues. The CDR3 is CASSSDRLAGVNEQFF. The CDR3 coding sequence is TGTGCCAGCTCATCGGACCGACTAGCGGGGGTCAATGAGCAGTTCTTC. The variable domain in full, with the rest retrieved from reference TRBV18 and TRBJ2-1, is NAGVMQNPRHLVRRRGQEARLRCSPMKGHSHVYWYRQLPEEGLKFMVYLQKENIIDESGMPKERFSAEFPKEGPSILRIQQVVRGDSAAYFCASSSDRLAGVNEQFFGPGTRLTVL.

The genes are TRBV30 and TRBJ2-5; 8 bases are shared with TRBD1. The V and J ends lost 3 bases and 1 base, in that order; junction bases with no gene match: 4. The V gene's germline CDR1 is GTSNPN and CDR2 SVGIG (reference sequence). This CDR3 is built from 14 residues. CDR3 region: CAWRDRGFQETQYF. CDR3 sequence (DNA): TGTGCCTGGAGAGACAGGGGTTTCCAAGAGACCCAGTACTTC.

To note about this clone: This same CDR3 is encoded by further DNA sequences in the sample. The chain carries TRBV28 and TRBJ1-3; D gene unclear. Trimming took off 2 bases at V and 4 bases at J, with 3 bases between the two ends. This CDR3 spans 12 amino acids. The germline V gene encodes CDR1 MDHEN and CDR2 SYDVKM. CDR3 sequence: CASSLPGNTIYF. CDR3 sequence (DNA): TGTGCCAGCAGTTTACCGGGAAACACCATATATTTT.

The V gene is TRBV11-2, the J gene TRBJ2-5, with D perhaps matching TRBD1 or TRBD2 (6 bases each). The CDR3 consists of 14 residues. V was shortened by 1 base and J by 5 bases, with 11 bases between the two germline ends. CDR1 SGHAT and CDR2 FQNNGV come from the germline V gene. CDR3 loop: CASSLAGAGETQYF. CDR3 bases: TGTGCCAGCAGCTTAGCAGGGGCGGGGGAGACCCAGTACTTC.

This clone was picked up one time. The CDR3 nucleotides are TGTGCCAGCAGCTCAGCGACAGGGACGGCGGAGACCCAGTACTTC. It encodes CASSSATGTAETQYF. The chain recombines TRBV7-2 with TRBJ2-5; 7 bases are a match to TRBD1. The CDR3 contains 15 residues. The V segment lost 4 bases and the J segment 5 bases; nucleotides outside the gene matches: 10. Per germline, CDR1 SGHTA and CDR2 FQGNSA.

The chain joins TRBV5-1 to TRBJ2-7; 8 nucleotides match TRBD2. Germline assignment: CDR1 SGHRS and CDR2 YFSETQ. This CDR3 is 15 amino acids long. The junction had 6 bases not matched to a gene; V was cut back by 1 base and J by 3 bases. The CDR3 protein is CASSLLSGSSYEQYF. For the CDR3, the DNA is TGCGCCAGCAGCTTGTTAAGCGGGAGTAGCTACGAGCAGTACTTC.

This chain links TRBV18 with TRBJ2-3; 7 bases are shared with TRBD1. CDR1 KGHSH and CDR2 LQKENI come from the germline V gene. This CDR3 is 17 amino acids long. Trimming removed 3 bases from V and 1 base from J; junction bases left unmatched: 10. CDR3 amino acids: CASSPSQPGTGTDTQYF. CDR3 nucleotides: TGTGCCAGCTCACCCAGCCAGCCCGGGACAGGCACAGATACGCAGTATTTT.

The CDR3 loop reads CASSLLSGSLYEQYF. CDR3 nucleotides: TGTGCCAGCAGTTTATTGAGCGGGAGTCTTTACGAGCAGTACTTC. This chain links TRBV27 with TRBJ2-7; 8 bases are shared with TRBD2. V gave up 1 base and J gave up 4 bases; unmatched junction bases: 6. This CDR3 comprises 15 residues. Germline V gene lookup returns CDR1 MNHEY and CDR2 SMNVEV (reference sequence).

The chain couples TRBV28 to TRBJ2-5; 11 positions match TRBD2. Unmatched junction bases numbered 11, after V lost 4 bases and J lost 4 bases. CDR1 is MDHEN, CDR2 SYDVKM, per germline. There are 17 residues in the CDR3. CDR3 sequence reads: CASSSGLIAGGPETQYF. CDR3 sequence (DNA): TGTGCCAGCAGTTCGGGCCTCATAGCGGGAGGGCCAGAGACCCAGTACTTC.

CDR3 DNA sequence: TGTGCCAGCAGCCCGGACAGGGGGCTGGGCACTGAAGCTTTCTTT. This encodes CASSPDRGLGTEAFF. The gene calls are TRBV7-2 and TRBJ1-1; 11 bases are shared with TRBD1. This CDR3 comprises 15 residues. Germline V gene lookup returns CDR1 SGHTA and CDR2 FQGNSA. Trimming cost V 5 bases and J 4 bases; bases outside gene matches: 6.

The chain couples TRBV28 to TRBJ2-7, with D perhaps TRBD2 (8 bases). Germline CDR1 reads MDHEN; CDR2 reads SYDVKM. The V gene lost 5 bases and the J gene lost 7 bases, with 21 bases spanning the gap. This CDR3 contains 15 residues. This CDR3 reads CASSPGDSLAGEQYF. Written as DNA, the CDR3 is TGTGCCAGCAGTCCAGGGGACAGCTTAGCGGGAGAGCAGTACTTC.

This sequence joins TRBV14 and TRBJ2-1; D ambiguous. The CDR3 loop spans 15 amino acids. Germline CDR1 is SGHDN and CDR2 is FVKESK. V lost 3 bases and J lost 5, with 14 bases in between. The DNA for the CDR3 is TGTGCCAGCAGCCAGGCCTGGCCCCTTCACAATGAGCAGTTCTTC. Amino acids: CASSQAWPLHNEQFF.

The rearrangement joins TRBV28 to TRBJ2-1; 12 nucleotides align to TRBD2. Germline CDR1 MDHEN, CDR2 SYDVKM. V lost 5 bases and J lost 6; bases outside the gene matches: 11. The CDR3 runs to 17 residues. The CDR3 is CASSKPGLAGARNEQFF. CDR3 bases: TGTGCCAGCAGTAAACCGGGACTAGCGGGCGCCCGCAATGAGCAGTTCTTC.

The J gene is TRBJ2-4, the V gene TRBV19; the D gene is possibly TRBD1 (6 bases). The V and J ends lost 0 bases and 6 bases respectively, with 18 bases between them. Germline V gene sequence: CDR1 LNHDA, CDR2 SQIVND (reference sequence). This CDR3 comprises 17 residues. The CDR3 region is CASSIDLQGGILNIQYF. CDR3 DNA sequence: TGTGCCAGTAGTATAGATCTACAGGGCGGAATTTTAAACATTCAGTACTTC.

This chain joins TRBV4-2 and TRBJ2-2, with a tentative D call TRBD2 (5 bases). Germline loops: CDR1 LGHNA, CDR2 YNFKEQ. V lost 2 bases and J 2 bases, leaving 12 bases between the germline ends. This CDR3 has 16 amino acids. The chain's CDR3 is CASSQLSEENTGELFF. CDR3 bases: TGTGCCAGCAGCCAACTTAGCGAGGAAAACACCGGGGAGCTGTTTTTT.

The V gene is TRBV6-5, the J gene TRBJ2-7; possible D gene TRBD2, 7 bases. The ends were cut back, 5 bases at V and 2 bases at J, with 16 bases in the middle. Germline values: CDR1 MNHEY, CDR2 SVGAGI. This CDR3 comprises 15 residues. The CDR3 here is CASSSGTPTTYEQYF. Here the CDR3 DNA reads TGTGCCAGCAGTAGCGGGACACCAACGACCTACGAGCAGTACTTC.

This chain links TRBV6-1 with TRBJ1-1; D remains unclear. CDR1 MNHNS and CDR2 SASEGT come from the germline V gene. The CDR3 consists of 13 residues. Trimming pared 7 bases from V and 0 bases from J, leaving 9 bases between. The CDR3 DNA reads TGTGCCAGCAAGGAGCATTTGAACACTGAAGCTTTCTTT. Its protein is CASKEHLNTEAFF.

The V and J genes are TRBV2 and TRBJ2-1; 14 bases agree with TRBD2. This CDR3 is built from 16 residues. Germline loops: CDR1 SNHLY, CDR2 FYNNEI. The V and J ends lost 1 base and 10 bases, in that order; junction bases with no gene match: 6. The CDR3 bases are TGTGCCAGCAGTGAAGTTGGACTAGCGGGAGGAGTCGAGCAGTTCTTC. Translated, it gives CASSEVGLAGGVEQFF.

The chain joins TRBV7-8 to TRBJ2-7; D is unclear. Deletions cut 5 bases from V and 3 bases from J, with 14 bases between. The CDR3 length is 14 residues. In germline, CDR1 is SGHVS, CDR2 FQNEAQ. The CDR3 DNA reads TGTGCCAGCAGCCCCGGACCTTTAGGCTACGAGCAGTACTTC. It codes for CASSPGPLGYEQYF.

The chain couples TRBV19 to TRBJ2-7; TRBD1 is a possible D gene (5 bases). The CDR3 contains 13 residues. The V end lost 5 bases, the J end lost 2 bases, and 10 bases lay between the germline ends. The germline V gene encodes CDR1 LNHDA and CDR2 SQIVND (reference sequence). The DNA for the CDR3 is TGTGCCAGTAGTTTACGCAGGGCCTACGAGCAGTACTTC. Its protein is CASSLRRAYEQYF.

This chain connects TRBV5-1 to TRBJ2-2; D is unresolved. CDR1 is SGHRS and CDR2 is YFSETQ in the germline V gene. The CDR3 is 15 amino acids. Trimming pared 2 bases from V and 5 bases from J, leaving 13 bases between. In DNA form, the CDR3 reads TGCGCCAGCAGCTTTTCCCTTTTAGGGACCGGGGAGCTGTTTTTT. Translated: CASSFSLLGTGELFF.

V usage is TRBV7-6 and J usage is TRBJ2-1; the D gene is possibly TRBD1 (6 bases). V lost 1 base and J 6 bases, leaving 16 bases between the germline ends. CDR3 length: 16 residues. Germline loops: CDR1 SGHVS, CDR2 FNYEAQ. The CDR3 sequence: CASSLVLTGVGNEQFF. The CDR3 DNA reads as TGTGCCAGCAGCTTAGTTTTGACAGGTGTCGGCAATGAGCAGTTCTTC. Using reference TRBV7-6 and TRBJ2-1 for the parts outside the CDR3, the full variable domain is GAGVSQSPRYKVTKRGQDVALRCDPISGHVSLYWYRQALGQGPEFLTYFNYEAQQDKSGLPNDRFSAERPEGSISTLTIQRTEQRDSAMYRCASSLVLTGVGNEQFFGPGTRLTVL.